A selection of T cell receptor beta chains follows, all from one sample in a study of CD8 T cells in Susac syndrome. TCRdb fed the immunoSEQ multiplex PCR reads into MiXCR, producing one record per CDR3 protein. The sample lists about 110,000 distinct CDR3 sequences, roughly 95% occurring once. The source material was CD4+ T cells from PBMCs. The source is a human donor in good health. The CDR3 runs from the conserved cysteine through the conserved F or W. A D gene is named only where the DNA matches it firmly. Size is omitted from some rows. Given values are once, few, many or a class for expanded clones.

abundance	v_gene	d_gene	j_gene	CDR3nt	CDR3aa
-	TRBV3-1	-	TRBJ2-6	TGTGCCAGCAGCCAGGGGACCGGTGGTGGGGCCAACGTCCTGACTTTC	CASSQGTGGGANVLTF
-	TRBV7-9	-	TRBJ2-6	TGTGCCAGCAGCCTAAGTTGGAGGGCTGGGGCCAACGTCCTGACTTTC	CASSLSWRAGANVLTF
-	TRBV28	-	TRBJ2-5	TGTGCCAGCAGTTTACCAGACGGGCGAGAGACCCAGTACTTC	CASSLPDGRETQYF
once	TRBV13	-	TRBJ2-7	TGTGCCAGCAGTCTCGCAGGGGCAACCTACGAGCAGTACTTC	CASSLAGATYEQYF
-	TRBV25-1	-	TRBJ2-4	TGTGCCAGCAGTGAATTTCCTAAGGACATTCAGTACTTC	CASSEFPKDIQYF
-	TRBV5-1	TRBD2	TRBJ2-3	TGCGCCAGCAGCTTGGGACTAGCGGGAGGACCCACAGATACGCAGTATTTT	CASSLGLAGGPTDTQYF
few	TRBV2	TRBD2	TRBJ2-7	TGTGCCAGCAGGTGGGCTAGCGGGAACCACGAGCAGTACTTC	CASRWASGNHEQYF
-	TRBV30	TRBD1	TRBJ1-1	TGTGCCTGGAGCCTAGACAGGGGGTACACTGAAGTTTTCTTT	CAWSLDRGYTEVFF
-	TRBV29-1	TRBD1	TRBJ1-4	TGCAGCGTGCGGACAGGGGAGAATGAAAAACTGTTTTTT	CSVRTGENEKLFF
-	TRBV12-3/TRBV12-4	TRBD1	TRBJ2-1	TGTGCCAGCAGCCTCGACAGGGGCGAGCAGTTCTTC	CASSLDRGEQFF
-	TRBV19	-	TRBJ1-5	TGTGCCAGTAGTATAACCTATAGCAATCAGCCCCAGCATTTT	CASSITYSNQPQHF
-	TRBV28	TRBD1	TRBJ2-7	TGTGCCAGCAGCACTTCCTGGACAGGTTACTACGAGCAGTACTTC	CASSTSWTGYYEQYF
-	TRBV5-1	-	TRBJ2-1	TGCGCCAGCAGCATCTACGGTGAGCAGTTCTTC	CASSIYGEQFF
-	TRBV4-1	-	TRBJ2-7	TGCGCCAGCAGCCAAGCCAGGGGATACGAGCAGTACTTC	CASSQARGYEQYF
-	TRBV29-1	TRBD1	TRBJ1-1	TGCAGCGTTGAACAACCGCCAGGGGGGAACACTGAAGCTTTCTTT	CSVEQPPGGNTEAFF
-	TRBV18	TRBD2	TRBJ2-1	TGTGCCAGCTCCCCGGTGGGAGCGGGAGGCCCTGGTGAGCAGTTCTTC	CASSPVGAGGPGEQFF
-	TRBV6-5	TRBD1	TRBJ2-2	TGTGCCAGCAGTTACCGGACAGGCACCGGGGAGCTGTTTTTT	CASSYRTGTGELFF
-	TRBV6-5	TRBD1	TRBJ1-2	TGTGCCAGCAGATCGACAGGGGAGTATGGCTACACCTTC	CASRSTGEYGYTF
-	TRBV12-3/TRBV12-4	-	TRBJ1-1	TGTGCCAGCAGTTTACGGCCGGGGCCGGACACTGAAGCTTTCTTT	CASSLRPGPDTEAFF
-	TRBV20-1	-	TRBJ2-3	TGCAGTGCCGCGGAGGGGGATACGCAGTATTTT	CSAAEGDTQYF
-	TRBV18	-	TRBJ2-2	TGTGCCAGCTCACCACCGAGCGCGAACACCGGGGAGCTGTTTTTT	CASSPPSANTGELFF
-	TRBV5-4	-	TRBJ2-1	TGTGCCAGCAGCTTGGTTAGCCTGAGCTACAATGAGCAGTTCTTC	CASSLVSLSYNEQFF
-	TRBV29-1	-	TRBJ2-5	TGCAGCGTTGCCCGAAGCCCGGCGTGGGAGACCCAGTACTTC	CSVARSPAWETQYF
-	TRBV7-9	-	TRBJ2-3	TGTGCCAGCAGCTCCCGTCGTGAAGGAGAGACAGATACGCAGTATTTT	CASSSRREGETDTQYF
-	TRBV19	-	TRBJ2-5	TGTGCCAGTAGTATATCGGCCGGGCGAAGGGAGACCCAGTACTTC	CASSISAGRRETQYF
-	TRBV29-1	-	TRBJ2-5	TGCAGCGTTGACTTGACGGGACAAGAGACCCAGTACTTC	CSVDLTGQETQYF
-	TRBV3-1	TRBD1	TRBJ1-2	TGTGCCAGCAGCTTCCGGGACAGGGGGCGTCAATCGGTCGGCTACACCTTC	CASSFRDRGRQSVGYTF
-	TRBV7-2	-	TRBJ1-2	TGTGCCAGCAGCTTAGATAGACAGCTTCCCTATGGCTACACCTTC	CASSLDRQLPYGYTF
-	TRBV20-1	-	TRBJ2-3	TGCAGTGCCAACCCGGGCGGGCCAGGCACAGATACGCAGTATTTT	CSANPGGPGTDTQYF
-	TRBV10-3	-	TRBJ2-1	TGTGCCATAGCGGAACAGAATGAGCAGTTCTTC	CAIAEQNEQFF
-	TRBV3-1	-	TRBJ2-7	TGTGCCAGCAGCCAAGATATGAGACAAACCTACGAGCAGTACTTC	CASSQDMRQTYEQYF
-	TRBV4-1	TRBD2	TRBJ2-2	TGCGCCAGCAGCCTAGTGATACTAGCGGGACGTGGGGAGCTGTTTTTT	CASSLVILAGRGELFF
-	TRBV7-9	TRBD1	TRBJ1-2	TGTGCCAGCAGCTTAGCGACAGGGAACGGCTACACCTTC	CASSLATGNGYTF
-	TRBV28	-	TRBJ2-7	TGTGCCAGCAGTTTCGCAGGGACGACCTACGAGCAGTACTTC	CASSFAGTTYEQYF
-	TRBV29-1	TRBD1	TRBJ2-7	TGCAGCGTTGAGACGGGACAGGGGGCCGTGCAGTACTTC	CSVETGQGAVQYF
-	TRBV5-4	-	TRBJ1-6	TGTGCCAGCAGCTTGGCCGCAGGGTCACCCCTCCACTTT	CASSLAAGSPLHF
-	TRBV19	-	TRBJ1-5	TGTGCCAGTAGTGCAATGAATCAGCCCCAGCATTTT	CASSAMNQPQHF
-	TRBV5-1	TRBD1	TRBJ1-5	TGCGCCAGCAGCTTGGCCCGGACAGGGATAGATCAGCCCCAGCATTTT	CASSLARTGIDQPQHF
-	TRBV7-9	-	TRBJ2-1	TGTGCCAGCAGCCCGCACCTACGGGGGACAGCTCGCTCCTACAATGAGCAGTTCTTC	CASSPHLRGTARSYNEQFF
-	TRBV10-3	TRBD1	TRBJ2-7	TGTGCCACCAAGGGCTCCGGGACAGGTCCTACGGAGCAGTACTTC	CATKGSGTGPTEQYF
-	TRBV29-1	TRBD1	TRBJ1-1	TGCAGCGTCCGCAGGGGGTTGAACACTGAAGCTTTCTTT	CSVRRGLNTEAFF
-	TRBV20-1	TRBD1	TRBJ2-7	TGCAGTGCTAGGGTAGGGGGCAACGAGCAGTACTTC	CSARVGGNEQYF
-	TRBV2	TRBD2	TRBJ2-3	TGTGCCAGCAGAGCTCCCGGACTAGCGGGGGGGAGCACAGATACGCAGTATTTT	CASRAPGLAGGSTDTQYF
-	TRBV9	-	TRBJ2-5	TGTGCCAGCAGCGTAGGAGGGCAAGAGACCCAGTACTTC	CASSVGGQETQYF